This TCR beta chain was retrieved from a study of shared clonotypes between healthy human individuals. Each sorted subset replicate got 200 ng genomic DNA, 25,000 to 35,000 genomes. The assay was immunoSEQ multiplex PCR, and TCRdb's table has in-frame clones only and misses some. Here the sample spans 2 million to 2.5 million clones, 90% to 96% being singletons. The V and J ends lost 10 bases and 0 bases respectively, with 13 bases between them. The germline V gene has CDR1 SNHLY and CDR2 FYNNEI. This CDR3 spans 13 amino acids. The chain uses TRBV2 and TRBJ2-7; D assignment may be TRBD1 or TRBD2 (5 bases each). The clonotype was recovered from a man between 18 and 29 years old in good health. The sample consisted of naive CD4+ T cells sorted from blood. The subset here: CD45RA+ positively selected. CDR3 sequence (DNA): TGTGCCACCCGACTTGGGGGCTCCTACGAGCAGTACTTC. Protein: CATRLGGSYEQYF.